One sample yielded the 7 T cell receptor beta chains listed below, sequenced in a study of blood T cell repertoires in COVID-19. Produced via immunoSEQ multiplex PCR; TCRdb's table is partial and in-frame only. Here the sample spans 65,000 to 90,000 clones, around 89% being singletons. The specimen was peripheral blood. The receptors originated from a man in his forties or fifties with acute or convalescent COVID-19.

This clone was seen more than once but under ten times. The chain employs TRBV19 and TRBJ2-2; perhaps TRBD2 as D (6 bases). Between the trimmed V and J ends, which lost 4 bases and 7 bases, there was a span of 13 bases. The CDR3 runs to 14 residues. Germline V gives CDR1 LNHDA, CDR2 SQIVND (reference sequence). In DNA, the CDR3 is TGTGCCAGTAGTAGAGGTCGGGGGTACGGGGAGCTGTTTTTT. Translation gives CASSRGRGYGELFF. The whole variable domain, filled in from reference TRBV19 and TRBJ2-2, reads DGGITQSPKYLFRKEGQNVTLSCEQNLNHDAMYWYRQDPGQGLRLIYYSQIVNDFQKGDIAEGYSVSREKKESFPLTVTSAQKNPTAFYLCASSRGRGYGELFFGEGSRLTVL.

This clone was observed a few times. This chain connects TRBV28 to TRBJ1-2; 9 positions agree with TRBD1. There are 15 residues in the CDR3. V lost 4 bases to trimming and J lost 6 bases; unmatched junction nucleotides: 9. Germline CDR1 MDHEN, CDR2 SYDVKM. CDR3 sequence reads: CASSSGQGLLDGYTF. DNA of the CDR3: TGTGCCAGCAGTTCTGGACAGGGGCTTCTGGATGGCTACACCTTC.

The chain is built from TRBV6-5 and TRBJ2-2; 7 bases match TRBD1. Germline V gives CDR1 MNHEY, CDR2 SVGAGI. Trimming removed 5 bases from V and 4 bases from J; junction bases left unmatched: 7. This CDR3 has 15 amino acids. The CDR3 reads CASSNRGLSTGELFF. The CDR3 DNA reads TGTGCCAGCAGTAACAGGGGATTAAGCACCGGGGAGCTGTTTTTT.

CDR3 amino acids: CASSSLAGGSTFF. The CDR3 nucleotides read TGTGCCAGCAGCTCACTAGCGGGGGGGTCAACGTTCTTC. The genes are TRBV5-6 and TRBJ2-1; TRBD2 matches 13 bases. V lost 3 bases to trimming and J lost 15 bases; unmatched junction nucleotides: 6. The CDR3 has 13 residues. Germline values: CDR1 SGHDT, CDR2 YYEEEE.

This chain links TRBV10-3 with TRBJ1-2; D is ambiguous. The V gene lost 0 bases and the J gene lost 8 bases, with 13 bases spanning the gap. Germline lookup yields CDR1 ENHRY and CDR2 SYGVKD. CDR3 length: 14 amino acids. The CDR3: CAISESRRTSGYTF. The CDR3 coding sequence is TGTGCCATCAGTGAGTCACGGAGGACGAGCGGCTACACCTTC.

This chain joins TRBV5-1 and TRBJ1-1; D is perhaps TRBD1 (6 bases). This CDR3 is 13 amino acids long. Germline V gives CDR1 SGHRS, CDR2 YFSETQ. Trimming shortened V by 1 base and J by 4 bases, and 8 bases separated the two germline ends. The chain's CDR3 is CASSLKGGTEAFF. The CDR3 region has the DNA TGCGCCAGCAGCTTGAAAGGGGGCACTGAAGCTTTCTTT.

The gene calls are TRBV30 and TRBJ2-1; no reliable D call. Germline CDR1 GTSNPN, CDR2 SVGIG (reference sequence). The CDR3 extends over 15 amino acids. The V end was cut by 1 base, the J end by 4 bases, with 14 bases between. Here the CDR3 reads CAWSDDKTDYNEQFF. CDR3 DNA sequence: TGTGCCTGGAGTGATGACAAGACGGATTACAATGAGCAGTTCTTC.